This TCR beta chain was identified in a study of T cell responses to AZD1222 COVID-19 vaccine (dated by TCRdb to the early 2020s). Regarding the study in general: AZD1222 recipients given second doses at about 4 weeks or at about 12 weeks were pooled, since spike-specific TCR depth and breadth were not found to differ between the two schedules. A total of 230 to 250 trial participants underwent TCR sequencing, of whom around 200 received two doses of AZD1222 and about 25 received two doses of the MenACWY control vaccine. Enrollment into the trials was organized by age into subgroups of 18-55, 56-69 and 70-plus years, and those subgroups contained about 160, 30 and 59 TCR-sequenced participants, respectively. Overall results and qualifications from the work: The 56-69-year group was small, and its depth increase did not reach significance, likely because of low power. Because no day 14 peak-response samples were available, the repertoires could be characterized only after the peak T cell response. Most participants were white British and females outnumbered males, and the authors suggested that clonal diversity may have been underestimated. Nearly half of unique spike-specific TCRs reportedly recognized epitopes outside regions mutated in the B.1.351 and B.1.1.7 variants. Conclusions about previously exposed vaccinees are limited, since just five to seven AZD1222 recipients were seropositive for SARS-CoV-2 at baseline. The whole spike protein was spanned by vaccine-associated CD4 TCRs, and dominant responses were seen in regions 160-218 and 743-854. After two AZD1222 doses, spike-specific TCR breadth and depth were significantly higher than at day 0 and than in MenACWY recipients.

Clipping removes 5 bases from V and 4 bases from J, with 7 as the unmatched junction base count. The germline V gene provides CDR1 MNHEY and CDR2 SVGEGT. Spanning cysteine to phenylalanine, the CDR3 consists of 16 amino acids. Only the CDR3 portion is preserved as DNA: 48 bases, with reading frame beginning at the first base. Points on this clone: This receptor's antigen is unknown. No qualities accompany the bases; no much larger clone lies one base away.

The time point label of this sample denotes: baseline before first vaccination. Vaccinee samples came from UK trials COV001 and COV002, including a single-blind randomized controlled phase 2/3 trial of AZD1222 (ChAdOx1 nCoV-19) in healthy adults. For TCRbeta chain sequencing, PBMC samples were collected from trial participants at day 0 and at day 28 after the second dose. The CDR3 regions of human TCRbeta chains were analyzed by immunosequencing. The study's own analysis went as follows. Repertoire TCRs were matched against a reference library of SARS-CoV-2-specific TCRs generated with the MIRA antigen-specificity platform. Breadth was defined as the fraction of unique TCRs that were SARS-CoV-2-associated, and depth was defined as the fraction of total T cells that were SARS-CoV-2-associated. Using the MIRA data, each spike-specific TCR was assigned both to the spike region to which the TCR was reactive and to a CD4 or CD8 class. Log10-transformed breadth and depth values were compared by one-way ANOVA with Sidak's multiple comparisons tests. The table comes from immuneACCESS by way of TCRdb, which keeps in-frame sequences with V and J called. Part of the clones is missing from these tables; in studies checked, under half for an unresolved V gene and the rest for unknown reasons. V and J calls and clone size are as listed in that table; D and trimming were resolved from the DNA. Present in this sample are roughly 110,000 clones, 91% of which were seen just once. The ten largest account for around 20% of the sample.

This chain is built from TRBV6-2 or TRBV6-3 and TRBJ2-3; 12 of the junction bases match TRBD2. The sequences come from peripheral blood, collected on day 0 of AZD1222 vaccination. This TCR was recovered from an adult in good health. The sequenced DNA is TGTGCCAGCAGTGATCCTAGCGGGGGGGCCTCAGATACGCAGTATTTT. This translates into CASSDPSGGASDTQYF.